This TCR beta chain was profiled in a study of T cell repertoires in cytomegalovirus infection. Overall study context: From public TCR beta signatures came an indication of both CMV infection and matching HLA type. Regarding the study as a whole: HLA-C-restricted CMV-specific TCR beta clonotypes were dominant in the ex vivo response.

From the reads, TCRdb called clonotypes with MiXCR, one entry per CDR3 protein. The sample consists of 200,000 to 300,000 distinct CDR3 sequences, around 9% of them appearing once. As for this clonotype: Antigen specificity is unknown.

The receptor was isolated from a human donor in good health (CMV status not recorded). Some clones in this sample may be carry-over from other donors' samples. Sequencing was carried out using PBMCs.

In DNA, the CDR3 is TGTGCCAGCAGCTTAGCGGTAGCGGGGGGAGCAGATACGCAGTATTTT. Protein: CASSLAVAGGADTQYF. The rearrangement uses TRBV7-2 and TRBJ2-3, with 10 bases that match TRBD2. The V gene end was trimmed by 0 bases and the J gene end by 4 bases; junction bases not matched to a gene: 4. This CDR3 has 16 amino acids. Germline V lookup: CDR1 SGHTA, CDR2 FQGNSA.